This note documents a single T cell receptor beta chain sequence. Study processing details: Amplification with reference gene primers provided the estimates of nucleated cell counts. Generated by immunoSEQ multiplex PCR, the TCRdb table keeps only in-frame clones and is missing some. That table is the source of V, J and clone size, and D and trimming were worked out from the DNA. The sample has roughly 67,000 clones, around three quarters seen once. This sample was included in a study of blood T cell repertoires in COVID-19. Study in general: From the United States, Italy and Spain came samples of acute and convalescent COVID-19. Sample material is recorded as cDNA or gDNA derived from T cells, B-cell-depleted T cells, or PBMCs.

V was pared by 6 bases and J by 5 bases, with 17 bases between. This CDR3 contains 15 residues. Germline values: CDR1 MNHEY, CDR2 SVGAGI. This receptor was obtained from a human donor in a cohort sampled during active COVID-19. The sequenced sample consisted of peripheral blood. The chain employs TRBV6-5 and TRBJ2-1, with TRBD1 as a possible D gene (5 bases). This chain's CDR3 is CASSAWLGADNEQFF. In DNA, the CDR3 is TGTGCCAGCAGCGCCTGGCTTGGGGCGGACAATGAGCAGTTCTTC.